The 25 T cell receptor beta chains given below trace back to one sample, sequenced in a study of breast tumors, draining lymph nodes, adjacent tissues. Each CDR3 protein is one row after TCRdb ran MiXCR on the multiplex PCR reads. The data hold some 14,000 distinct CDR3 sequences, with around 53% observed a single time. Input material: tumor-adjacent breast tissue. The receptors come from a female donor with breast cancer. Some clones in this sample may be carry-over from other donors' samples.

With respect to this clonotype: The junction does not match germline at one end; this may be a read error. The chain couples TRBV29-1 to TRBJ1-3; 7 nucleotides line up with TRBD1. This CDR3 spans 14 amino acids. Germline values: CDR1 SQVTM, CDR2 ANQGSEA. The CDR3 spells CSVDAGGGGNPKNF. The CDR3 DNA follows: TGCAGCGTTGATGCAGGGGGAGGCGGAAACCCCAAAAATTTT. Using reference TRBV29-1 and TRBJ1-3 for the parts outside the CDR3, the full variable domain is SAVISQKPSRDICQRGTSLTIQCQVDSQVTMMFWYRQQPGQSLTLIATANQGSEATYESGFVIDKFPISRPNLTFSTLTVSNMSPEDSSIYLCSVDAGGGGNPKNFGEGSWLTVV.

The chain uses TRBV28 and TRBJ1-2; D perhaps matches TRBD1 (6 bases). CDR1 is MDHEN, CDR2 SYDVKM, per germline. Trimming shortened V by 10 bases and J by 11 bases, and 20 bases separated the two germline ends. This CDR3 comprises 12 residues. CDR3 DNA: TGTGCCACCGAGGACAGCTGGGAATGGTACACCTTC. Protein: CATEDSWEWYTF.

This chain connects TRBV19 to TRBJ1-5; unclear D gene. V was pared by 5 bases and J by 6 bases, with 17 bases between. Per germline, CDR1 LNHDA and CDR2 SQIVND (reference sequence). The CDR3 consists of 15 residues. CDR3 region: CASSFPRGFGQPQHF. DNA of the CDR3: TGTGCCAGTAGTTTCCCCCGTGGTTTTGGTCAGCCCCAGCATTTT.

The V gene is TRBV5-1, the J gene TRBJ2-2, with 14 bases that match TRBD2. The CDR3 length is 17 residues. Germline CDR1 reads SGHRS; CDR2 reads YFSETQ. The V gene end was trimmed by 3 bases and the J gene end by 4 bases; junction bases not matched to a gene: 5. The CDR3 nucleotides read TGCGCCAGCAGCTCAGGGACTAGCGGGAGATTCACCGGGGAGCTGTTTTTT. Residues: CASSSGTSGRFTGELFF.

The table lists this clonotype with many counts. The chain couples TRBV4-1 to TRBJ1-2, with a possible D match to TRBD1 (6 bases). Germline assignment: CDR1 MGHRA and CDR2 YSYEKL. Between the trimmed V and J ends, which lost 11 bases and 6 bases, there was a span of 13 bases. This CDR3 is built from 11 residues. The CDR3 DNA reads TGCGCCTCGGCGGGGGGCCATGGCTACACCTTC. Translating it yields CASAGGHGYTF.

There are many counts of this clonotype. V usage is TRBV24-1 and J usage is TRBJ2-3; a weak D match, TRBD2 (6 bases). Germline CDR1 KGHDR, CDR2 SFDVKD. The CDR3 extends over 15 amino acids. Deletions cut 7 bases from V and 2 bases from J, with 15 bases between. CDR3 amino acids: CATSPAAGITDTQYF. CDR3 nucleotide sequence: TGTGCCACCAGCCCTGCGGCGGGGATCACAGATACGCAGTATTTT.

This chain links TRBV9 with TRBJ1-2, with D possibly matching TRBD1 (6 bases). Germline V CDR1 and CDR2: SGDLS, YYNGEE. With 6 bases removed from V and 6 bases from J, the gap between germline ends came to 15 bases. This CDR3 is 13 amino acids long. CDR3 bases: TGTGCCAGCAACGGGGAAAACAGGGATGGCTACACCTTC. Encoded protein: CASNGENRDGYTF. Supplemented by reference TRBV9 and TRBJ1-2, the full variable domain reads DSGVTQTPKHLITATGQRVTLRCSPRSGDLSVYWYQQSLDQGLQFLIQYYNGEERAKGNILERFSAQQFPDLHSELNLSSLELGDSALYFCASNGENRDGYTFGSGTRLTVV.

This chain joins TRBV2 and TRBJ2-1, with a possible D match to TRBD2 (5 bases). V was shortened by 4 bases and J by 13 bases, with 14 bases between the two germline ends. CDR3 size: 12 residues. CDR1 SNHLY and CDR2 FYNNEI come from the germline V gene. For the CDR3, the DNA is TGTGCCAGCAGTGTTGGGAGCCCAGTCCAGTTCTTC. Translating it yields CASSVGSPVQFF.

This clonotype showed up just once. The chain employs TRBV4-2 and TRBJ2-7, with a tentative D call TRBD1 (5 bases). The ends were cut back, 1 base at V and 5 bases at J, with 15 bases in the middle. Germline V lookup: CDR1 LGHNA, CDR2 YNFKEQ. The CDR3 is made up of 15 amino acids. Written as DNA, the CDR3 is TGTGCCAGCAGCCAAGGGGGCAGGGTTAGCCACGAGCAGTACTTC. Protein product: CASSQGGRVSHEQYF.

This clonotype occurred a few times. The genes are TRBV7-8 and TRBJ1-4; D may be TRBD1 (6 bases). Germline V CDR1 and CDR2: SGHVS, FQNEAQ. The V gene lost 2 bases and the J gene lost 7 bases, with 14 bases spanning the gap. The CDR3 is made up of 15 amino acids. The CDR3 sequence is CASSLNQGPSEKLFF. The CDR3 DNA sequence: TGTGCCAGCAGCTTAAACCAGGGGCCGAGTGAAAAACTGTTTTTT. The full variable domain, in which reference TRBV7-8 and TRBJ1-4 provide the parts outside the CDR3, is GAGVSQSPRYKVAKRGQDVALRCDPISGHVSLFWYQQALGQGPEFLTYFQNEAQLDKSGLPSDRFFAERPEGSVSTLKIQRTQQEDSAVYLCASSLNQGPSEKLFFGSGTQLSVL.

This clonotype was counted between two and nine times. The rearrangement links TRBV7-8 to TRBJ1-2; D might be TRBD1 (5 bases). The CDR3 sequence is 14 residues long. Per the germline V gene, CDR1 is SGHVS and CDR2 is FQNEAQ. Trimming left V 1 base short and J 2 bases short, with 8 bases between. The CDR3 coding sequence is TGTGCCAGCAGCTTAGAAGGACAAAACTATGGCTACACCTTC. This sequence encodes CASSLEGQNYGYTF. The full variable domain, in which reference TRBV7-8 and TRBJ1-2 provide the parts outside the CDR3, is GAGVSQSPRYKVAKRGQDVALRCDPISGHVSLFWYQQALGQGPEFLTYFQNEAQLDKSGLPSDRFFAERPEGSVSTLKIQRTQQEDSAVYLCASSLEGQNYGYTFGSGTRLTVV.

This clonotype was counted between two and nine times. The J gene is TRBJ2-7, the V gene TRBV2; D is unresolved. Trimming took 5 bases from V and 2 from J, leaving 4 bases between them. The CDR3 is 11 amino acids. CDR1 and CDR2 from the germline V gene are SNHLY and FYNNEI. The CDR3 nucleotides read TGTGCCAGCAGTCGGACCTACGAGCAGTACTTC. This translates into CASSRTYEQYF.

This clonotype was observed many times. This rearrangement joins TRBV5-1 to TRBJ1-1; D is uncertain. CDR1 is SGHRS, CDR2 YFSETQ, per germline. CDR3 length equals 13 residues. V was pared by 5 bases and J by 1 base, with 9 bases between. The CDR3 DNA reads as TGCGCCAGCAGGGTAGGGAGGAACACTGAAGCTTTCTTT. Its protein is CASRVGRNTEAFF.

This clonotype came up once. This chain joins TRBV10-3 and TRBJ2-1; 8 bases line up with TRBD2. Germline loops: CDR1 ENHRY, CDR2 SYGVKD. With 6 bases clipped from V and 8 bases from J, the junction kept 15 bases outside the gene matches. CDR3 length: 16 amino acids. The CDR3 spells CAIRTSGAAKFDEQFF. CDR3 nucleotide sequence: TGTGCCATCAGAACTAGCGGAGCCGCTAAGTTCGATGAGCAGTTCTTC.

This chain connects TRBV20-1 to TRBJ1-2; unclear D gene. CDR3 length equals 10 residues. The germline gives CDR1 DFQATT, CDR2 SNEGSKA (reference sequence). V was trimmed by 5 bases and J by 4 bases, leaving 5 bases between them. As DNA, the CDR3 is TGCAGTGCTGTCAGCTATGGCTACACCTTC. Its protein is CSAVSYGYTF.

The CDR3 coding sequence is TGTGCCAGCAGCAAATACAGGACAGGGGATAATTCACCCCTCCACTTT. It codes for CASSKYRTGDNSPLHF. This chain uses TRBV6-1 with TRBJ1-6, with 9 bases aligning to TRBD1. This CDR3 is built from 16 residues. Trimming at V came to 6 bases and at J to 5 bases, leaving 8 bases not matched to a gene. Germline loops: CDR1 MNHNS, CDR2 SASEGT.

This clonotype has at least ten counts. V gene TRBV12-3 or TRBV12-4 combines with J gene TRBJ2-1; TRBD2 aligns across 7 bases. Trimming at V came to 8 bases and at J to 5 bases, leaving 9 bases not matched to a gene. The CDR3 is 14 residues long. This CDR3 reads CASGTGGLDNEQFF. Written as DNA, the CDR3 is TGTGCCAGCGGTACGGGAGGCCTAGACAATGAGCAGTTCTTC.

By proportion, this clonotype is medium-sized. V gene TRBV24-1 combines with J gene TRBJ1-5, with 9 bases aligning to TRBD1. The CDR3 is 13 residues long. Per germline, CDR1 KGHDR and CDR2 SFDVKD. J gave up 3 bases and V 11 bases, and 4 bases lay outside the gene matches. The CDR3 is CAIGQGINQPQHF. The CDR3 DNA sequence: TGTGCCATCGGACAGGGGATCAATCAGCCCCAGCATTTT.

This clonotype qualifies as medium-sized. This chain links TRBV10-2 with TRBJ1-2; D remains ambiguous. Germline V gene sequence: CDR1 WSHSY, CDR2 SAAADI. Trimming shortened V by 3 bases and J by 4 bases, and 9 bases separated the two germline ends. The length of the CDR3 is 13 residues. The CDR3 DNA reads TGCGCCAGCAGTGAAGGTGTGCCCTATGGCTACACCTTC. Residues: CASSEGVPYGYTF.

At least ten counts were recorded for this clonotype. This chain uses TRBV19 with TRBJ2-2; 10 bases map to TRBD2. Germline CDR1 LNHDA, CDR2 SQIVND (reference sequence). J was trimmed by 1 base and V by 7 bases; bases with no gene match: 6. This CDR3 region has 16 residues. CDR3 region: CASTPGTSVNTGELFF. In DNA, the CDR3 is TGTGCCAGTACTCCCGGGACTAGCGTGAACACCGGGGAGCTGTTTTTT.

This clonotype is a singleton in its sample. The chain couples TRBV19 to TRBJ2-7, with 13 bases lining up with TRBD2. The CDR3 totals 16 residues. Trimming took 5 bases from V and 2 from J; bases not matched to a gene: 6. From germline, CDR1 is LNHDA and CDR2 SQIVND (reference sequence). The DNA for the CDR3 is TGTGCCAGTAGTCTCGGGACTAGCGGGGTGGCCTACGAGCAGTACTTC. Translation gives CASSLGTSGVAYEQYF.

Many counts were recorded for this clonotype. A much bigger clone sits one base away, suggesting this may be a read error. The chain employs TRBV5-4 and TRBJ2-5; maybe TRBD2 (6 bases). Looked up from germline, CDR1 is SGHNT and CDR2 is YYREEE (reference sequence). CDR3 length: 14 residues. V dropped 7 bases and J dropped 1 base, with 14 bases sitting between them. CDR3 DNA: TGTGCCAGCGGGAGGTTTCGGTCCCAAGAGACCCAGTACTTC. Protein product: CASGRFRSQETQYF.

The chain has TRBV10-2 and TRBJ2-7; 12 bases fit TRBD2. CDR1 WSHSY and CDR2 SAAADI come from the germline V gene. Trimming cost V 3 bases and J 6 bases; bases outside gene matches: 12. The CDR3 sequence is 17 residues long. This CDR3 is CASSDRLAGGPRGEQYF. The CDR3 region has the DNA TGCGCCAGCAGTGACCGGCTAGCGGGAGGGCCGAGGGGCGAGCAGTACTTC.

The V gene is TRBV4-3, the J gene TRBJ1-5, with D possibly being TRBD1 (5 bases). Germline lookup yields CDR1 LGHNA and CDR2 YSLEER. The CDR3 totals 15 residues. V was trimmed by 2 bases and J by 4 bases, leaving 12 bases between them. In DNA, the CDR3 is TGCGCCAGCAGCCAACACCGGGACGTTAATCAGCCCCAGCATTTT. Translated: CASSQHRDVNQPQHF.

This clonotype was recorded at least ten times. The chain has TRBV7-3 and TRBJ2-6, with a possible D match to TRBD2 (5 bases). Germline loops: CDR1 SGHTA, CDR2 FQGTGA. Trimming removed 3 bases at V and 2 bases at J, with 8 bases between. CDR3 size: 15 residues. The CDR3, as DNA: TGTGCCAGCAGCTTGTCTAGCACTGGGGCCAACGTCCTGACTTTC. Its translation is CASSLSSTGANVLTF.